Given below is one T cell receptor (beta chain) in context. The source of the sample is a study of blood T cell repertoires in COVID-19. Methods used by the authors: Reference gene primer amplification in the assay estimated nucleated cell counts. The table came from immunoSEQ multiplex PCR; TCRdb's copy has only in-frame clones and leaves some out. V and J calls and clone size follow that table, whereas D and trimming were derived from the DNA. The sample yields roughly 280,000 clones, roughly 90% seen once. The CDR3 extends over 15 amino acids. CDR1 MGHRA and CDR2 YSYEKL come from the germline V gene. J was trimmed by 2 bases and V by 4 bases; bases with no gene match: 5.

The V gene is TRBV4-1, the J gene TRBJ2-7, with TRBD1 matching over 10 bases. This TCR was sampled from a woman aged 25 to 39 with COVID-19, enrolled during active disease. The sample consisted of peripheral blood. CDR3 in amino acids: CASSPRDRGTYEQYF. CDR3 bases: TGCGCCAGCAGCCCGCGGGACAGGGGCACCTACGAGCAGTACTTC.